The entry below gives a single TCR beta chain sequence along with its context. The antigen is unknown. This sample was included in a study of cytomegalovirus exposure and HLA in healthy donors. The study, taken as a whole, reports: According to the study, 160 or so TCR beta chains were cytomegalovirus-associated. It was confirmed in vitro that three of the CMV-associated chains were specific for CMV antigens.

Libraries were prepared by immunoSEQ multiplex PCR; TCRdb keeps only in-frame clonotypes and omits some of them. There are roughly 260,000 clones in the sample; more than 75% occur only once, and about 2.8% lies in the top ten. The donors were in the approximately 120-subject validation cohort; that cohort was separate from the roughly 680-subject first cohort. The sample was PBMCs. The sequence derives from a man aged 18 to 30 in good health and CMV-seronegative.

CDR3 DNA: TGTGCCAGCAGCCAGGGTTCCTATAATTCACCCCTCCACTTT. Translating it yields CASSQGSYNSPLHF. This chain links TRBV7-2 with TRBJ1-6; D may be TRBD1 (5 bases). The CDR3 extends over 14 amino acids. Trimming took 5 bases from V and 1 from J, leaving 6 bases between them. Per the germline V gene, CDR1 is SGHTA and CDR2 is FQGNSA.